A selection of T cell receptor beta chains follows, all from one sample in a study of OX40 agonist ivuxolimab in advanced cancers. Assay: immunoSEQ multiplex PCR; the TCRdb copy retains only in-frame clones and omits some. Here the sample spans 19,000 or so clones, roughly 90% being singletons. Sequences were derived from CD4+ or CD8+ T cells sorted from blood, sampled in a trial of the OX40 agonist ivuxolimab. The receptors were sampled from an adult with an advanced solid tumor such as melanoma, head and neck, liver or kidney cancer. Each CDR3 is given with its conserved first and last residue. Each record gives: V gene, D gene, J gene, CDR3 protein, CDR3 DNA. The D gene is left open where the match is weak.

TRBV7-9	TRBD1	TRBJ1-1	CASSTQQGINTEAFF	TGTGCCAGCAGCACCCAACAGGGGATTAACACTGAAGCTTTCTTT
TRBV7-9	TRBD1	TRBJ2-1	CASIHRDRAYNEQFF	TGTGCCAGCATTCACCGGGACAGGGCCTACAATGAGCAGTTCTTC
TRBV7-6	TRBD1	TRBJ1-1	CASSTGGEYTEAFF	TGTGCCAGCAGCACAGGGGGCGAATACACTGAAGCTTTCTTT
TRBV27	.	TRBJ1-6	CASSLLTEIFNSPLHF	TGTGCCAGCAGTCTCCTGACAGAAATCTTTAATTCACCCCTCCACTTT
TRBV2	TRBD1	TRBJ1-4	CASLWQGGGSLDEKLFF	TGTGCCAGCCTGTGGCAAGGGGGCGGCTCGCTAGATGAAAAACTGTTTTTT
TRBV1	.	TRBJ2-6	CTSSRAQSRANVLTF	TGCACCAGCAGCCGTGCACAAAGTCGGGCCAACGTCCTGACTTTC
TRBV9	.	TRBJ1-1	CASSVVGEAEAFF	TGTGCCAGCAGCGTAGTCGGTGAGGCTGAAGCTTTCTTT
TRBV30	.	TRBJ2-7	CAWSVFGAAQTYEQYF	TGTGCCTGGAGTGTATTTGGCGCAGCCCAGACCTACGAGCAGTACTTC
TRBV9	.	TRBJ1-1	CASSAYTTENTEAFF	TGTGCCAGCAGCGCCTACACCACTGAGAACACTGAAGCTTTCTTT
TRBV6-5	.	TRBJ2-7	CASSLGHAFYEQYF	TGTGCCAGCAGTCTGGGACACGCCTTCTACGAGCAGTACTTC